What follows are 5 T cell receptor beta chains derived from one specimen sequenced in a study of blood T cell repertoires in COVID-19. Sequencing used immunoSEQ multiplex PCR; TCRdb keeps in-frame clones, though not all of them. The table shows fewer than 70,000 clones, with approximately 92% occurring only once. Sequences were obtained from peripheral blood. The source is a man between 45 and 60 years old with active COVID-19.

This CDR3 is CASSQDFFLRQGHSPLHF. The DNA of the CDR3 is TGTGCCAGCAGCCAAGATTTCTTTCTGAGACAGGGGCATTCACCCCTCCACTTT. The chain joins TRBV3-1 (or the pseudogene TRBV3-2) to TRBJ1-6; 8 bases are shared with TRBD1. This CDR3 spans 18 amino acids. After removal of 0 bases from V and 8 bases from J, the junction contained 12 bases not matched to a gene. Germline V gene sequence: CDR1 LGHDT, CDR2 YNNKEL (reference sequence).

This rearrangement joins TRBV6-5 to TRBJ1-1; no definite D call. This CDR3 region has 13 residues. V lost 7 bases and J lost 6, with 15 bases in between. In germline, CDR1 is MNHEY, CDR2 SVGAGI. This CDR3 is CASTKHLGAEAFF. For the CDR3, the DNA is TGTGCCAGCACCAAACATCTGGGCGCTGAAGCTTTCTTT.

The J gene is TRBJ2-7, the V gene TRBV5-8; 7 nucleotides line up with TRBD1. J was trimmed by 2 bases and V by 7 bases; bases with no gene match: 12. Germline V gene data show CDR1 as SGHTS and CDR2 as YDEGEE. The CDR3 spans 15 residues. CDR3 in DNA: TGTGCCAGCCAGGGCCAGGACAGGTCTACCTACGAGCAGTACTTC. Translating it yields CASQGQDRSTYEQYF.

The sample holds one count of this clone. The chain couples TRBV18 to TRBJ2-6, with 11 bases fitting TRBD1. The V and J ends lost 3 bases and 0 bases, in that order; junction bases with no gene match: 4. The CDR3 sequence is 18 residues long. Germline CDR1 reads KGHSH; CDR2 reads LQKENI. CDR3 nucleotides: TGTGCCAGCTCACCCGGGGACAGGGGGACCTCTGGGGCCAACGTCCTGACTTTC. Its protein product is CASSPGDRGTSGANVLTF.

The genes are TRBV5-1 and TRBJ2-3; D gene ambiguous. This CDR3 comprises 12 residues. Germline V lookup: CDR1 SGHRS, CDR2 YFSETQ. V was pared by 5 bases and J by 1 base, with 5 bases between. The CDR3: CASRHGTDTQYF. Here the CDR3 DNA reads TGCGCCAGCAGACATGGCACAGATACGCAGTATTTT.